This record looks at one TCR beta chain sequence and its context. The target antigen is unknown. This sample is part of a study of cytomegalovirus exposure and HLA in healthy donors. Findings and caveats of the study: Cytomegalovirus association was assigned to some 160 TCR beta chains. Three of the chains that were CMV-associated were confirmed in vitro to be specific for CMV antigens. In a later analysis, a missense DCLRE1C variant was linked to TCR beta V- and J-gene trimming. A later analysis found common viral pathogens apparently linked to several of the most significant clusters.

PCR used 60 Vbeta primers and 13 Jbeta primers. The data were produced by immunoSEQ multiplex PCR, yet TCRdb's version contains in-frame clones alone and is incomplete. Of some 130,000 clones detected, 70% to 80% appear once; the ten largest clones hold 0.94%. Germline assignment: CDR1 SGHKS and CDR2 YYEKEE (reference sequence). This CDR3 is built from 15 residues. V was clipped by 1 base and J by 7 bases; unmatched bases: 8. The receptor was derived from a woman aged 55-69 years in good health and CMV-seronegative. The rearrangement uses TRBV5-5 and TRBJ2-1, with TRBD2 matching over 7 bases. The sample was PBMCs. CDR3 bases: TGTGCCAGCAGCTTGCGACGTGCGGGAGTAAATGAGCAGTTCTTC. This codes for CASSLRRAGVNEQFF.